This T cell receptor beta chain emerged from a study of Ad26.COV2.S vaccination and SARS-CoV-2 variants. Points from the study as a whole: In vaccinated individuals, spike-specific CD8+ and CD4+ T cell responses reportedly displayed substantial breadth. Placebo recipients showed lower spike-specific TCR breadth than vaccinees. The TCR breadth and depth analyses may have produced an underestimate of total T cell responses.

Concerning this clone: The antigen remains undetermined.

The table came from immunoSEQ multiplex PCR; TCRdb's copy has only in-frame clones and leaves some out. The sample lists approximately 340,000 clones, about 90% occurring once. This CDR3 comprises 14 residues. Trimming removed 6 bases at V and 1 base at J, with 12 bases between. Germline V CDR1 and CDR2: LGHNT, FRNRAP. The clonotype was recovered from a human donor who had recovered from COVID-19. The sample consisted of peripheral blood, taken after recovery from COVID-19. The chain uses TRBV12-5 and TRBJ2-5; D may be TRBD1 (6 bases). The CDR3 DNA sequence: TGTGCTAGTGGCCCAGGACAGATCCAAGAGACCCAGTACTTC. Translation gives CASGPGQIQETQYF.